This T cell receptor (beta chain) is from a study of shared clonotypes between healthy human individuals. Whole-study results and caveats: Clonotype sharing across four donors was observed for around 5.1% of naive CD4 clonotypes.

In the case of this clone: Its specificity is unknown.

The authors loaded about 0.2 ug DNA, 30,000 to 35,000 T cell genomes, into sorted-subset replicate PCRs. The data were produced by immunoSEQ multiplex PCR, yet TCRdb's version contains in-frame clones alone and is incomplete. The sample includes approximately 1.5 million clones, less than 99% of them seen just once. The germline V gene encodes CDR1 SGDLS and CDR2 YYNGEE. The CDR3 is 14 residues long. Trimming took off 2 bases at V and 6 bases at J, with 12 bases between the two ends. Sample: naive CD4+ T cells sorted from blood. The sample's subset: CD45RA+ positively selected. The clonotype originates from a man in his thirties or forties in good health. The genes are TRBV9 and TRBJ1-5, with D possibly TRBD1 on 6 matching bases. The CDR3 nucleotides are TGTGCCAGCAGCGTGACGGGGGGCTCTCAGCCCCAGCATTTT. Its translation: CASSVTGGSQPQHF.